The 28 T cell receptor beta chains in this list originate from one sample, sequenced in a study of patients and donors after allogeneic stem cell transplantation. One entry per CDR3 protein results from TCRdb running MiXCR on the RT-PCR reads. This sample has about a million distinct CDR3 sequences, with around 17% found just once. The sequenced sample was blood, either unsorted or a sorted T cell fraction (not recorded which). Receptor source: a human donor who was either an allogeneic HSCT recipient or a stem cell or donor lymphocyte infusion donor (not recorded which). It is not recorded whose cells these are; they may come from a transplant donor.

The rearrangement uses TRBV7-2 and TRBJ2-7; 7 bases are shared with TRBD1. The CDR3 sequence is 16 residues long. With 5 bases clipped from V and 0 bases from J, the junction kept 10 bases outside the gene matches. Per the germline V gene, CDR1 is SGHTA and CDR2 is FQGNSA. As DNA, the CDR3 is TGTGCCAGCAGCGACGGACAGGCTCGAATCTCCTACGAGCAGTACTTC. Protein: CASSDGQARISYEQYF.

This clonotype was observed many times. The chain is built from TRBV12-3 or TRBV12-4 and TRBJ2-4, with D unresolved. The CDR3 has 14 residues. V lost 5 bases and J lost 0, with 8 bases in between. CDR3 coding DNA: TGTGCCAGCAGTGTTTTTATAGCCAAAAACATTCAGTACTTC. Its protein product is CASSVFIAKNIQYF.

In this sample, this clonotype turned up a few times. V is TRBV2 and J is TRBJ2-3, with D unclear. The CDR3 consists of 13 residues. The V end lost 3 bases, the J end lost 2 bases, and 6 bases lay between the germline ends. Germline lookup yields CDR1 SNHLY and CDR2 FYNNEI. CDR3 region: CASSDGSTDTQYF. In DNA form, the CDR3 reads TGTGCCAGCAGTGATGGCTCCACAGATACGCAGTATTTT.

The chain has TRBV12-3 or TRBV12-4 and TRBJ2-5; D call uncertain. Trimming stripped 3 bases from V and 2 bases from J, with 10 bases between. The CDR3 contains 14 residues. Here the CDR3 DNA reads TGTGCCAGCAGTTTCCGACACGGACAAGAGACCCAGTACTTC. Translating it yields CASSFRHGQETQYF.

This clonotype has only a few counts. The chain employs TRBV2 and TRBJ2-7, with 7 bases matching TRBD1. Germline assignment: CDR1 SNHLY and CDR2 FYNNEI. This CDR3 region has 17 residues. V shed 6 bases, J shed 1 base, and the junction held 15 bases outside the gene matches. The CDR3 bases are TGTGCCAGCAGCTCAAACTCCGGACAGGTCAAATCCTACGAGCAGTACTTC. Its translation: CASSSNSGQVKSYEQYF.

This clonotype was counted ten times or more. The chain couples TRBV6-5 to TRBJ2-7; the D is unclear. V lost 4 bases, J lost 2 bases, and 12 bases lay in between. Germline V CDR1 and CDR2: MNHEY, SVGAGI. The CDR3 sequence is 14 residues long. CDR3 in DNA: TGTGCCAGCAGTTCTGCGGATTACCCCTACGAGCAGTACTTC. Its protein is CASSSADYPYEQYF.

The chain joins TRBV6-6 to TRBJ2-7; possibly TRBD2 for D (5 bases). CDR1 is MNHNY and CDR2 is SVGAGI in the germline V gene (reference sequence). The V end lost 6 bases, the J end lost 12 bases, and 15 bases lay between the germline ends. There are 11 residues in the CDR3. The DNA of the CDR3 is TGTGCCAGCAGGAGCACGGGGATAGGGTACTTC. Protein product: CASRSTGIGYF.

The chain combines TRBV6-2 or TRBV6-3 with TRBJ2-5; D ambiguous. Trimming removed 2 bases at V and 5 bases at J, with 9 bases between. The CDR3 has 13 residues. From germline, CDR1 is MNHEY and CDR2 SVGEGT. The chain's CDR3 is CASSYPFGETQYF. CDR3 coding DNA: TGTGCCAGCAGTTACCCCTTCGGGGAGACCCAGTACTTC.

The chain joins TRBV11-2 to TRBJ2-1, with 9 nucleotides matching TRBD2. The germline V gene encodes CDR1 SGHAT and CDR2 FQNNGV. V was clipped by 1 base and J by 3 bases; unmatched bases: 4. The CDR3 loop spans 16 amino acids. The CDR3 spells CASSLGAGGDYNEQFF. CDR3 in DNA: TGTGCCAGCAGCTTAGGGGCGGGAGGGGACTACAATGAGCAGTTCTTC. Full variable domain (remainder filled in from reference TRBV11-2 and TRBJ2-1): EAGVAQSPRYKIIEKRQSVAFWCNPISGHATLYWYQQILGQGPKLLIQFQNNGVVDDSQLPKDRFSAERLKGVDSTLKIQPAKLEDSAVYLCASSLGAGGDYNEQFFGPGTRLTVL.

This chain joins TRBV28 and TRBJ2-3; TRBD2 is a possible D gene (6 bases). The CDR3 is 15 amino acids. V was clipped by 4 bases and J by 2 bases, with 13 bases between them. Per germline, CDR1 MDHEN and CDR2 SYDVKM. DNA of the CDR3: TGTGCCAGCAGTTATAGACTAGATTTCACAGATACGCAGTATTTT. Protein sequence: CASSYRLDFTDTQYF.

This clonotype turned up a few times. The chain is built from TRBV6-6 and TRBJ1-5; no clear D. This CDR3 has 13 amino acids. Germline V gives CDR1 MNHNY, CDR2 SVGAGI (reference sequence). V was cut by 2 bases and J by 7 bases, with 9 bases left in between. CDR3 in amino acids: CASSYGAAQPQHF. CDR3 sequence (DNA): TGTGCCAGCAGTTACGGTGCGGCGCAGCCCCAGCATTTT.

A note on this clonotype: A junction end diverges from the germline sequence, so it may reflect a read error. This sequence joins TRBV19 and TRBJ1-2; no clear D gene. This CDR3 contains 11 residues. The V gene's germline CDR1 is LNHDA and CDR2 SQIVND (reference sequence). The CDR3 protein is CASSPGTRFAF. CDR3 sequence (DNA): TGTGCCAGTAGTCCGGGAACAAGGTTCGCCTTC. Full variable domain (rest looked up from reference TRBV19 and TRBJ1-2): DGGITQSPKYLFRKEGQNVTLSCEQNLNHDAMYWYRQDPGQGLRLIYYSQIVNDFQKGDIAEGYSVSREKKESFPLTVTSAQKNPTAFYLCASSPGTRFAFGSGTRLTVV.

To note about this clonotype: The junction departs from germline at one end; a sequencing error may be responsible. The V gene is TRBV3-1, the J gene TRBJ2-5, with 9 bases fitting TRBD2. This CDR3 has 15 amino acids. Germline V CDR1 and CDR2: LGHDT, YNNKEL (reference sequence). Written as DNA, the CDR3 is TGTGCCAGCAGCCAGACTAGCGGATCACAAGAGAGCCAGTACTTC. Residues: CASSQTSGSQESQYF.

The J gene is TRBJ1-5, the V gene TRBV3-1; D uncertain. Trimming took 4 bases from V and 3 from J, leaving 10 bases between them. Looked up from germline, CDR1 is LGHDT and CDR2 is YNNKEL (reference sequence). The CDR3 is 14 residues long. The CDR3 sequence: CASSLGLPNQPQHF. CDR3 in DNA: TGTGCCAGCAGCCTCGGTCTACCCAATCAGCCCCAGCATTTT.

This chain uses TRBV12-3 or TRBV12-4 with TRBJ1-5, with 8 bases identical to TRBD1. V shed 1 base, J shed 2 bases, and the junction held 10 bases outside the gene matches. This CDR3 has 18 residues. CDR3 sequence: CASSLGPSTGDGNQPQHF. CDR3 DNA sequence: TGTGCCAGCAGTTTAGGCCCCTCGACAGGGGACGGCAATCAGCCCCAGCATTTT.

This rearrangement joins TRBV6-2 or TRBV6-3 to TRBJ2-5; 9 nucleotides line up with TRBD2. Germline trimming cut 3 bases from V and 5 bases from J; bases unmatched to any gene: 7. The germline V gene encodes CDR1 MNHEY and CDR2 SVGEGT. The CDR3 has 15 residues. The CDR3 sequence: CASSYAAGGTETQYF. CDR3 sequence (DNA): TGTGCCAGCAGTTATGCAGCGGGGGGCACGGAGACCCAGTACTTC.

Many counts were recorded for this clonotype. The J gene is TRBJ1-1, the V gene TRBV12-3 or TRBV12-4; TRBD1 aligns across 8 bases. With 4 bases clipped from V and 8 bases from J, the junction kept 3 bases outside the gene matches. This CDR3 region has 12 residues. CDR3: CASSYRGSEAFF. The CDR3 DNA sequence: TGTGCCAGCAGTTACAGGGGGTCGGAAGCTTTCTTT.

This clonotype was recorded a few times. The chain uses TRBV28 and TRBJ1-2, with 10 bases lining up with TRBD1. CDR1 is MDHEN, CDR2 SYDVKM, per germline. Unmatched junction bases numbered 8, after V lost 8 bases and J lost 8 bases. This CDR3 is 13 amino acids long. In nucleotides, the CDR3 is TGTGCCAGCCCCAGGGGACAGGGGTTCGGCTACACCTTC. This translates into CASPRGQGFGYTF.

The genes are TRBV12-3 or TRBV12-4 and TRBJ2-5, with 9 bases fitting TRBD1. V trimming: 3 bases; J trimming: 4 bases; junction bases outside the gene matches: 3. The CDR3 length is 14 residues. The CDR3 region has the DNA TGTGCCAGCAGTTTTACGGGACAGGGAGAGACCCAGTACTTC. Translation: CASSFTGQGETQYF.

This clonotype was found many times. The chain carries TRBV29-1 and TRBJ1-1; D is undetermined. Germline V lookup: CDR1 SQVTM, CDR2 ANQGSEA. The CDR3 consists of 13 residues. V was shortened by 2 bases and J by 0 bases, with 7 bases between the two germline ends. Here the CDR3 DNA reads TGCAGCGTTGAAAGGAGAATGAACACTGAAGCTTTCTTT. Translated, it gives CSVERRMNTEAFF. The full variable domain, completed using reference TRBV29-1 and TRBJ1-1, is SAVISQKPSRDICQRGTSLTIQCQVDSQVTMMFWYRQQPGQSLTLIATANQGSEATYESGFVIDKFPISRPNLTFSTLTVSNMSPEDSSIYLCSVERRMNTEAFFGQGTRLTVV.

This clonotype was picked up many times. This chain links TRBV7-6 with TRBJ2-3; 10 bases agree with TRBD2. Germline CDR1 and CDR2: SGHVS and FNYEAQ. Trimming removed 1 base from V and 4 bases from J; junction bases left unmatched: 5. The CDR3 consists of 16 residues. The CDR3 is CASSLGSSGGPDTQYF. As DNA, the CDR3 is TGTGCCAGCAGCTTAGGTAGTAGCGGGGGGCCAGATACGCAGTATTTT.

The chain carries TRBV6-5 and TRBJ2-7, with unresolved D. CDR3 length: 12 amino acids. CDR1 and CDR2 from the germline V gene are MNHEY and SVGAGI. Trimming removed 6 bases from V and 4 bases from J, with 10 bases in between. Here the CDR3 reads CASSHLGYEQYF. The CDR3 DNA is TGTGCCAGCAGCCACCTCGGGTACGAGCAGTACTTC.

The sample holds a few counts of this clonotype. At one boundary the junction diverges from the germline segment, which might be a read error. The chain has TRBV7-7 and TRBJ2-2; D unclear. CDR3 length: 14 residues. Germline V lookup: CDR1 SSHAT, CDR2 FNYEAQ (reference sequence). The CDR3 coding sequence is TGTGCTAGCAGCCCCCGACCCTCCACCGGGGAGCTGTTTTTT. The encoded protein is CASSPRPSTGELFF.

This clonotype was seen a few times. The CDR3 protein is CAISGDRGRQETQYF. CDR3 in DNA: TGTGCCATCAGTGGGGACAGGGGGCGGCAAGAGACCCAGTACTTC. The V call is TRBV10-3, the J call TRBJ2-5, with 12 bases aligning to TRBD1. Per germline, CDR1 ENHRY and CDR2 SYGVKD. This CDR3 comprises 15 residues. After removal of 4 bases from V and 2 bases from J, the junction contained 2 bases not matched to a gene.

This clonotype was observed a handful of times. The rearrangement uses TRBV7-9 and TRBJ2-2, with D possibly being TRBD1 (5 bases). Germline V gene data show CDR1 as SEHNR and CDR2 as FQNEAQ (reference sequence). The germline V and J ends were trimmed by 5 bases and 1 base, with 14 bases remaining between them. This CDR3 has 16 residues. The CDR3, as DNA: TGTGCCAGCAGCCAAGGGGAAACAGTGAACACCGGGGAGCTGTTTTTT. It encodes CASSQGETVNTGELFF.

This clonotype was recorded a few times. The genes are TRBV18 and TRBJ1-2; the D gene is possibly TRBD1 (6 bases). Germline CDR1 KGHSH, CDR2 LQKENI. This CDR3 contains 17 residues. Trimming took off 0 bases at V and 6 bases at J, with 20 bases between the two ends. The CDR3 protein is CASSPPQGGGANNGYTF. The CDR3 DNA reads TGTGCCAGCTCACCACCCCAAGGGGGGGGCGCGAACAATGGCTACACCTTC.

This clonotype has just a few counts. V gene TRBV6-1 combines with J gene TRBJ2-2; possibly TRBD1 for D (5 bases). The CDR3 consists of 14 residues. From germline, CDR1 is MNHNS and CDR2 SASEGT. Between the trimmed V and J ends, which lost 6 bases and 4 bases, there was a span of 12 bases. The CDR3 reads CASRGPGFTGELFF. CDR3 nucleotide sequence: TGTGCCAGCAGGGGGCCAGGCTTCACCGGGGAGCTGTTTTTT.

This chain connects TRBV9 to TRBJ2-7; 7 bases are shared with TRBD2. This CDR3 has 16 residues. Trimming removed 7 bases from V and 3 bases from J; junction bases left unmatched: 16. The germline gives CDR1 SGDLS, CDR2 YYNGEE. As DNA, the CDR3 is TGTGCCAGCGGGGGAGTCGGGCGGGAGAATGGCTACGAGCAGTACTTC. Translated: CASGGVGRENGYEQYF. The full variable domain, rest sourced from reference TRBV9 and TRBJ2-7, is DSGVTQTPKHLITATGQRVTLRCSPRSGDLSVYWYQQSLDQGLQFLIQYYNGEERAKGNILERFSAQQFPDLHSELNLSSLELGDSALYFCASGGVGRENGYEQYFGPGTRLTVT.